The 2 T cell receptor beta chains below all came from one sample that was sequenced in a study of blood T cell repertoires in COVID-19. Produced via immunoSEQ multiplex PCR; TCRdb's table is partial and in-frame only. The table has roughly 180,000 clones, approximately 90% seen once. Sequenced input: peripheral blood. Source of these receptors: an older man with active or convalescent COVID-19.

This clone was recorded a few times. The CDR3 sequence: CASSDQGQVVGYGYTF. CDR3 DNA sequence: TGTGCCAGCAGTGACCAAGGACAGGTGGTTGGATATGGCTACACCTTC. The V call is TRBV2, the J call TRBJ1-2; TRBD1 matches at 7 bases. V lost 3 bases to trimming and J lost 5 bases; unmatched junction nucleotides: 12. This CDR3 has 16 residues. The germline V gene has CDR1 SNHLY and CDR2 FYNNEI.

This chain joins TRBV27 and TRBJ2-2; D might be TRBD2 (6 bases). The ends were cut back, 7 bases at V and 4 bases at J, with 16 bases in the middle. Germline V gene lookup returns CDR1 MNHEY and CDR2 SMNVEV (reference sequence). This CDR3 comprises 15 residues. CDR3 amino acids: CASTNSPGLTGELFF. DNA for the CDR3: TGTGCCAGCACTAATTCACCGGGACTCACCGGGGAGCTGTTTTTT.